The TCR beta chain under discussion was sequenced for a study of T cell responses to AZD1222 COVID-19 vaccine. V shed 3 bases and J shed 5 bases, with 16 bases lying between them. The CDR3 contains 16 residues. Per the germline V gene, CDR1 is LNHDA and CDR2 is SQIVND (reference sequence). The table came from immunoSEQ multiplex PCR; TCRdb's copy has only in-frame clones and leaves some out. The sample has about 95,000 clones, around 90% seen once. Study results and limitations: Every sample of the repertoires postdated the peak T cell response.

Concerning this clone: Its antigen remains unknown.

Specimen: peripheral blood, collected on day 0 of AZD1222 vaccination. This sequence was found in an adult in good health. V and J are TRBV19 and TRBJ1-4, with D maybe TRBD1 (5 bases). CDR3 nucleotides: TGTGCCAGTAGTATCCCCAGGGACGTCCGAAATGAAAAACTGTTTTTT. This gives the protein CASSIPRDVRNEKLFF. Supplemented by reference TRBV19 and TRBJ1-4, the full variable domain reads DGGITQSPKYLFRKEGQNVTLSCEQNLNHDAMYWYRQDPGQGLRLIYYSQIVNDFQKGDIAEGYSVSREKKESFPLTVTSAQKNPTAFYLCASSIPRDVRNEKLFFGSGTQLSVL.